Shown below are 30 T cell receptor beta chains from a single sample sequenced in a study of blood T cell repertoires in COVID-19. The table came from immunoSEQ multiplex PCR; TCRdb's copy has only in-frame clones and leaves some out. Among hundreds of thousands of clones listed, approximately 81% were seen once. Sequencing was performed on peripheral blood. The receptors derive from a woman older than 75 with active or convalescent COVID-19.

The V call is TRBV28, the J call TRBJ2-1; 8 bases agree with TRBD1. Unmatched junction bases numbered 5, after V lost 1 base and J lost 9 bases. The CDR3 extends over 14 amino acids. CDR1 is MDHEN and CDR2 is SYDVKM in the germline V gene. CDR3 bases: TGTGCCAGCAGTTTATACCCAGGGGGCGGTGAGCAGTTCTTC. It is translated as CASSLYPGGGEQFF.

The chain has TRBV5-5 and TRBJ1-5; 7 bases are shared with TRBD1. The V and J ends lost 4 bases and 4 bases, in that order; junction bases with no gene match: 11. The CDR3 has 16 residues. Germline CDR1 SGHKS, CDR2 YYEKEE (reference sequence). The CDR3 loop is CASSTGAGARNQPQHF. The CDR3 DNA sequence: TGTGCCAGCAGCACAGGGGCAGGGGCGCGTAATCAGCCCCAGCATTTT. Variable domain in full (rest from reference TRBV5-5 and TRBJ1-5): DAGVTQSPTHLIKTRGQQVTLRCSPISGHKSVSWYQQVLGQGPQFIFQYYEKEERGRGNFPDRFSARQFPNYSSELNVNALLLGDSALYLCASSTGAGARNQPQHFGDGTRLSIL.

This chain uses TRBV2 with TRBJ2-3; D may be TRBD2 (5 bases). With 4 bases removed from V and 3 bases from J, the gap between germline ends came to 8 bases. Germline V gene data show CDR1 as SNHLY and CDR2 as FYNNEI. The CDR3 has 13 amino acids. Here the CDR3 reads CASSGRLTDTQYF. For the CDR3, the DNA is TGTGCCAGCAGTGGGAGGCTTACAGATACGCAGTATTTT.

The chain links TRBV6-5 to TRBJ1-1; a weak D match, TRBD1 (6 bases). V was pared by 10 bases and J by 1 base, with 19 bases between. Germline V lookup: CDR1 MNHEY, CDR2 SVGAGI. The length of the CDR3 is 15 residues. DNA for the CDR3: TGTGCCAACTGGACAGCAGGAACTCAGAACACTGAAGCTTTCTTT. The encoded protein is CANWTAGTQNTEAFF.

The chain combines TRBV6-5 with TRBJ2-5; 12 bases are a match to TRBD2. Germline values: CDR1 MNHEY, CDR2 SVGAGI. The V and J ends lost 10 bases and 4 bases, in that order; junction bases with no gene match: 10. The CDR3 loop spans 15 amino acids. CDR3 in amino acids: CATQTSGGPVETQYF. DNA of the CDR3: TGTGCCACCCAAACTAGCGGGGGGCCCGTAGAGACCCAGTACTTC.

The chain carries TRBV2 and TRBJ1-6, with D possibly TRBD1 on 6 matching bases. V lost 2 bases, J lost 10 bases, and 21 bases lay in between. Looked up from germline, CDR1 is SNHLY and CDR2 is FYNNEI. CDR3 length: 17 amino acids. CDR3 loop: CASSERAGAGVQSPLHF. The CDR3 region has the DNA TGTGCCAGCAGTGAACGGGCTGGGGCAGGGGTTCAGTCACCCCTCCACTTT.

This clone has more than one count but fewer than ten. The chain is built from TRBV14 and TRBJ2-7, with D possibly matching TRBD1 (5 bases). CDR3 length: 14 residues. Per the germline V gene, CDR1 is SGHDN and CDR2 is FVKESK. Trimming pared 4 bases from V and 3 bases from J, leaving 13 bases between. The CDR3 DNA reads as TGTGCCAGCAGCCCTCTGGACACCCGCTACGAGCAGTACTTC. The encoded protein is CASSPLDTRYEQYF. Together with reference TRBV14 and TRBJ2-7, the CDR3 gives the full variable domain: EAGVTQFPSHSVIEKGQTVTLRCDPISGHDNLYWYRRVMGKEIKFLLHFVKESKQDESGMPNNRFLAERTGGTYSTLKVQPAELEDSGVYFCASSPLDTRYEQYFGPGTRLTVT.

The rearrangement uses TRBV5-4 and TRBJ1-1; 8 nucleotides line up with TRBD1. The V segment lost 4 bases and the J segment 11 bases; nucleotides outside the gene matches: 7. CDR1 and CDR2 (germline): SGHNT, YYREEE (reference sequence). This CDR3 is built from 12 residues. The CDR3 loop is CASSKGQEEAFF. The CDR3, as DNA: TGTGCCAGCAGCAAGGGACAGGAGGAGGCTTTCTTT.

This clone has only a few counts. CDR3 DNA sequence: TGTGCCAGCAGCGTCTCCCACAGGGTATCAGGCAATCAGCCCCAGCATTTT. This translates into CASSVSHRVSGNQPQHF. The chain uses TRBV7-2 and TRBJ1-5, with D perhaps matching TRBD1 (6 bases). The CDR3 has 17 amino acids. The V gene's germline CDR1 is SGHTA and CDR2 FQGNSA. The V gene lost 5 bases and the J gene lost 2 bases, with 19 bases spanning the gap. Together with reference TRBV7-2 and TRBJ1-5, the CDR3 gives the full variable domain: GAGVSQSPSNKVTEKGKDVELRCDPISGHTALYWYRQSLGQGLEFLIYFQGNSAPDKSGLPSDRFSAERTGGSVSTLTIQRTQQEDSAVYLCASSVSHRVSGNQPQHFGDGTRLSIL.

The count of this clone is one. The V and J genes are TRBV5-1 and TRBJ2-1, with 8 bases that match TRBD1. V shed 1 base, J shed 6 bases, and the junction held 9 bases outside the gene matches. The CDR3 runs to 16 residues. The germline V gene encodes CDR1 SGHRS and CDR2 YFSETQ. CDR3 sequence reads: CASSLIWQGAGNEQFF. CDR3 nucleotides: TGCGCCAGCAGCTTGATATGGCAGGGGGCCGGCAATGAGCAGTTCTTC.

The genes are TRBV5-4 and TRBJ2-5; 8 nucleotides agree with TRBD2. Per germline, CDR1 SGHNT and CDR2 YYREEE (reference sequence). This CDR3 has 16 residues. The V gene end was trimmed by 2 bases and the J gene end by 0 bases; junction bases not matched to a gene: 6. Here the CDR3 reads CASSFGSGSHQETQYF. CDR3 in DNA: TGTGCCAGCAGCTTTGGAAGCGGGAGTCACCAAGAGACCCAGTACTTC.

In this sample, this clone turned up once. The gene calls are TRBV2 and TRBJ2-7, with a tentative D call TRBD1 (6 bases). The germline V gene encodes CDR1 SNHLY and CDR2 FYNNEI. The CDR3 is made up of 14 amino acids. Between the trimmed V and J ends, which lost 5 bases and 6 bases, there was a span of 17 bases. The CDR3 here is CASSLRGIQGEQYF. CDR3 in DNA: TGTGCCAGCAGTCTAAGGGGGATTCAGGGCGAGCAGTACTTC.

Only one count was recorded for this clone. The rearrangement links TRBV15 to TRBJ1-3; TRBD1 matches at 10 bases. In germline, CDR1 is LNHNV, CDR2 YYDKDF (reference sequence). The CDR3 sequence is 15 residues long. Trimming cost V 3 bases and J 4 bases; bases outside gene matches: 3. DNA of the CDR3: TGTGCCACCAGCAGGGACAGGGGGGGAGGAAACACCATATATTTT. It encodes CATSRDRGGGNTIYF.

The rearrangement links TRBV6-6 to TRBJ1-1; possibly TRBD1 for D (6 bases). Trimming removed 7 bases from V and 9 bases from J, with 18 bases in between. This CDR3 has 13 residues. Germline V gene lookup returns CDR1 MNHNY and CDR2 SVGAGI (reference sequence). CDR3 DNA: TGTGCCAGCATCCCAGACAAAGGGGGAAAAGCTTTCTTT. Protein sequence: CASIPDKGGKAFF.

The chain carries TRBV18 and TRBJ2-5; D may be TRBD1 (6 bases). This CDR3 has 14 residues. Trimming took off 3 bases at V and 5 bases at J, with 13 bases between the two ends. Germline loops: CDR1 KGHSH, CDR2 LQKENI. The CDR3 sequence: CASSPRGLRETQYF. The DNA of the CDR3 is TGTGCCAGCTCACCCAGGGGTTTAAGGGAGACCCAGTACTTC. The complete variable domain, with remaining parts taken from reference TRBV18 and TRBJ2-5, reads NAGVMQNPRHLVRRRGQEARLRCSPMKGHSHVYWYRQLPEEGLKFMVYLQKENIIDESGMPKERFSAEFPKEGPSILRIQQVVRGDSAAYFCASSPRGLRETQYFGPGTRLLVL.

This chain links TRBV5-4 with TRBJ1-3; 7 bases fit TRBD1. The V gene end was trimmed by 3 bases and the J gene end by 0 bases; junction bases not matched to a gene: 6. The CDR3 contains 16 residues. Germline values: CDR1 SGHNT, CDR2 YYREEE (reference sequence). The CDR3 sequence is CASSSGTESSGNTIYF. The CDR3 nucleotides read TGTGCCAGCAGCTCCGGGACAGAGAGCTCTGGAAACACCATATATTTT.

The chain carries TRBV28 and TRBJ1-6, with D unresolved. V was pared by 6 bases and J by 14 bases, with 14 bases between. Germline lookup yields CDR1 MDHEN and CDR2 SYDVKM. The CDR3 runs 12 residues. The CDR3 loop is CASSSGPTALHF. The CDR3 bases are TGTGCCAGCAGCTCTGGGCCGACGGCCCTCCACTTT.

The chain joins TRBV7-6 to TRBJ2-1; TRBD2 is a possible D gene (5 bases). In germline, CDR1 is SGHVS, CDR2 FNYEAQ. Trimming took 3 bases from V and 6 from J, leaving 12 bases between them. The CDR3 contains 14 residues. CDR3 bases: TGTGCCAGCAGCTTCATAGGACTGTTCAATGAGCAGTTCTTC. It encodes CASSFIGLFNEQFF.

CDR3 amino acids: CATSRGGMNTEAFF. The CDR3, as DNA: TGTGCCACCAGTAGGGGAGGGATGAACACTGAAGCTTTCTTT. The rearrangement uses TRBV15 and TRBJ1-1; D is perhaps TRBD1 (5 bases). Germline-derived CDR1 and CDR2 are LNHNV and YYDKDF (reference sequence). The V end lost 6 bases, the J end lost 0 bases, and 11 bases lay between the germline ends. The CDR3 is 14 amino acids.

This clone has a single count. This chain joins TRBV11-3 and TRBJ2-6, with 11 bases that match TRBD1. V was clipped by 4 bases and J by 1 base; unmatched bases: 3. CDR3 length: 17 residues. Germline V CDR1 and CDR2: SGHNT, YENEEA. The CDR3 loop is CASSSGTGGSGANVLTF. In nucleotides, the CDR3 is TGTGCCAGCAGCTCCGGGACAGGGGGTTCTGGGGCCAACGTCCTGACTTTC.

The CDR3 DNA is TGTGCCAGCAGCTCCCGGCCAGGGTACGGTTCCAGCGAGCAGTACTTC. Its protein is CASSSRPGYGSSEQYF. The chain combines TRBV7-2 with TRBJ2-7; D might be TRBD1 (5 bases). There are 16 residues in the CDR3. The germline CDR1 and CDR2 sequences are SGHTA and FQGNSA. With 4 bases removed from V and 6 bases from J, the gap between germline ends came to 22 bases.

The chain joins TRBV7-9 to TRBJ1-1, with D unclear. Germline CDR1 reads SEHNR; CDR2 reads FQNEAQ (reference sequence). CDR3 length equals 13 residues. Trimming stripped 5 bases from V and 1 base from J, with 8 bases between. The CDR3: CASSTSTNTEAFF. CDR3 DNA sequence: TGTGCCAGCAGCACATCCACGAACACTGAAGCTTTCTTT. Looking up the rest from reference TRBV7-9 and TRBJ1-1 gives the full variable domain: DTGVSQNPRHKITKRGQNVTFRCDPISEHNRLYWYRQTLGQGPEFLTYFQNEAQLEKSRLLSDRFSAERPKGSFSTLEIQRTEQGDSAMYLCASSTSTNTEAFFGQGTRLTVV.

The chain employs TRBV5-4 and TRBJ2-1; 7 nucleotides match TRBD2. This CDR3 has 16 amino acids. The germline CDR1 and CDR2 sequences are SGHNT and YYREEE (reference sequence). With 3 bases clipped from V and 4 bases from J, the junction kept 10 bases outside the gene matches. In DNA, the CDR3 is TGTGCCAGCAGCTCGGAGGCCGGGAGGAGTTACAATGAGCAGTTCTTC. Translating gives CASSSEAGRSYNEQFF.

The V gene is TRBV24-1, the J gene TRBJ1-1, with TRBD1 identical over 7 bases. V lost 7 bases to trimming and J lost 3 bases; unmatched junction nucleotides: 4. Per germline, CDR1 KGHDR and CDR2 SFDVKD. The CDR3 extends over 13 amino acids. The CDR3 DNA sequence: TGTGCCACCAGCAGACAGGGATACACTGAAGCTTTCTTT. Translated, it gives CATSRQGYTEAFF.

This clone was detected only once. The CDR3 coding sequence is TGTGCCATCAGGCCATCCGACAGGGGGCAAGAGACCCAGTACTTC. Amino acids: CAIRPSDRGQETQYF. The gene calls are TRBV10-3 and TRBJ2-5; 9 bases line up with TRBD1. The CDR3 contains 15 residues. CDR1 ENHRY and CDR2 SYGVKD come from the germline V gene. The V segment lost 6 bases and the J segment 2 bases; nucleotides outside the gene matches: 7.

V gene TRBV30 combines with J gene TRBJ2-1, with D perhaps matching TRBD1 (6 bases). The CDR3 is 16 amino acids. Trimming cost V 2 bases and J 4 bases, with 18 bases left between them. The germline V gene has CDR1 GTSNPN and CDR2 SVGIG (reference sequence). CDR3 sequence: CAWSSTSGTKYNEQFF. CDR3 DNA sequence: TGTGCCTGGAGTTCAACCTCCGGGACAAAGTACAATGAGCAGTTCTTC.

This clone has a handful of counts. The chain has TRBV27 and TRBJ2-1, with TRBD2 matching over 7 bases. Trimming cost V 5 bases and J 8 bases; bases outside gene matches: 15. Germline CDR1 reads MNHEY; CDR2 reads SMNVEV (reference sequence). This CDR3 contains 16 residues. The DNA of the CDR3 is TGTGCCAGCAGTCTCATAGCGGGCCTCGCTAGGGATGAGCAGTTCTTC. Its translation is CASSLIAGLARDEQFF.

The chain carries TRBV2 and TRBJ1-1; TRBD1 matches 9 bases. In germline, CDR1 is SNHLY, CDR2 FYNNEI. V dropped 5 bases and J dropped 1; count of bases not matched to a gene: 5. This CDR3 is built from 15 residues. The CDR3 sequence is CASSIQGASNTEAFF. The CDR3 DNA reads TGTGCCAGCAGTATACAGGGGGCCTCGAACACTGAAGCTTTCTTT.

The V call is TRBV5-6, the J call TRBJ1-2; possible D gene TRBD1, 5 bases. V was shortened by 0 bases and J by 0 bases, with 12 bases between the two germline ends. The CDR3 consists of 16 residues. Germline lookup yields CDR1 SGHDT and CDR2 YYEEEE. The CDR3 sequence: CASSLAQGSTNYGYTF. Written as DNA, the CDR3 is TGTGCCAGCAGCTTGGCTCAGGGTTCGACTAACTATGGCTACACCTTC.

The V gene is TRBV28, the J gene TRBJ2-2; no firm D call. V was shortened by 2 bases and J by 8 bases, with 6 bases between the two germline ends. The CDR3 is made up of 12 amino acids. Germline V lookup: CDR1 MDHEN, CDR2 SYDVKM. For the CDR3, the DNA is TGTGCCAGCAGTTTAGGGCAAGGGGAGCTGTTTTTT. As protein: CASSLGQGELFF.